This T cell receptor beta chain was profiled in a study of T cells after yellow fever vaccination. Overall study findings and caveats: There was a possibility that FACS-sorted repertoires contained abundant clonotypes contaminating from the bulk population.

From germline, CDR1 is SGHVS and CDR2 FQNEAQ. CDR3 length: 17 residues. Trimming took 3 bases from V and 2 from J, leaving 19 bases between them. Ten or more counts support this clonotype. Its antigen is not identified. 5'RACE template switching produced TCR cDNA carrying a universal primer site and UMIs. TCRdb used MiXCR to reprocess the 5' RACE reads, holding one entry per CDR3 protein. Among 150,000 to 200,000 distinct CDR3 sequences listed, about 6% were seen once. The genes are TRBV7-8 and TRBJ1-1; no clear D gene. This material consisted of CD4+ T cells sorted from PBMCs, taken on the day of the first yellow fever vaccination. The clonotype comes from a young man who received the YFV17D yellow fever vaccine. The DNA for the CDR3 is TGTGCCAGCAGCTTCCCCACGCGCCTGAGTTCAAACACTGAAGCTTTCTTT. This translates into CASSFPTRLSSNTEAFF.